These T cell receptor beta chains were read from a single sample in a study of cytomegalovirus exposure and HLA in healthy donors. This table comes from immunoSEQ multiplex PCR, and its TCRdb copy is limited to in-frame clones, with some not included. The data show about 160,000 clones, with about 70% seen just once and roughly 4.1% held by the top ten. Sequenced material: PBMCs. The receptors were gathered from a woman under 30 in good health and CMV-seropositive. Each CDR3 is given with its conserved first and last residue. The D gene is left open where the match is weak. The size field is filled for only some rows; it gives once, few, many or a size class.

TRBD1,once,12,TRBV27,TRBJ1-5,CASDRGSQPQHF,TGTGCCAGCGACAGGGGATCTCAGCCCCAGCATTTT
-,-,15,TRBV4-1,TRBJ2-3,CASSQDNGVVDTQYF,TGCGCCAGCAGCCAAGATAACGGAGTTGTTGATACGCAGTATTTT
-,-,13,TRBV7-9,TRBJ2-1,CASSRGSYNEQFF,TGTGCCAGCAGTCGGGGCTCCTACAATGAGCAGTTCTTC
TRBD1,once,18,TRBV30,TRBJ1-6,CASGQGFSLSSYNSPLHF,TGTGCCTCGGGACAGGGGTTTAGTTTGAGCTCCTATAATTCACCCCTCCACTTT
-,-,19,TRBV2,TRBJ1-5,CASSEALPDWRQADQPQHF,TGTGCCAGCAGTGAAGCGCTCCCGGACTGGAGACAGGCGGATCAGCCCCAGCATTTT
-,-,14,TRBV7-2,TRBJ2-1,CASSPPSPSDEQFF,TGTGCCAGCAGCCCTCCGTCCCCCTCCGATGAGCAGTTCTTC
-,-,19,TRBV21-1,TRBJ1-4,CASSKFSGGTGIEGEKLFF,TGTGCCAGCAGCAAATTTTCTGGAGGGACAGGCATCGAAGGGGAAAAACTGTTTTTT
-,-,14,TRBV19,TRBJ2-7,CASSMRDMAYEQYF,TGTGCCAGTAGTATGCGAGACATGGCCTACGAGCAGTACTTC
TRBD1,-,14,TRBV27,TRBJ2-1,CASSFGTGWDEQFF,TGTGCCAGCAGTTTTGGGACAGGGTGGGATGAGCAGTTCTTC
-,once,15,TRBV28,TRBJ2-7,CASSLGLRSSYEQYF,TGTGCCAGCAGTTTAGGCCTGCGGAGCTCCTACGAGCAGTACTTC
TRBD2,-,12,TRBV2,TRBJ2-1,CASSQLAGGQFF,TGTGCCAGCAGCCAATTAGCGGGGGGGCAGTTCTTC
-,-,16,TRBV5-1,TRBJ1-5,CASSLPVSLFNQPQHF,TGCGCCAGCAGCTTGCCGGTAAGTCTTTTCAATCAGCCCCAGCATTTT
TRBD1,few,16,TRBV13,TRBJ2-3,CASSLGGQGHTDTQYF,TGTGCCAGCAGCTTAGGAGGACAGGGGCACACAGATACGCAGTATTTT
-,-,15,TRBV5-1,TRBJ2-4,CASSLVAAGPNIQYF,TGCGCCAGCAGCTTGGTAGCCGCGGGACCCAATATTCAGTACTTC
-,-,15,TRBV4-1,TRBJ2-1,CASLPRQSNRNEQFF,TGCGCCAGCCTCCCTCGACAGAGCAATCGCAATGAGCAGTTCTTC
TRBD2,once,16,TRBV4-1,TRBJ2-1,CASSRGEGPWSNEQFF,TGCGCCAGCAGTCGGGGGGAGGGCCCCTGGAGCAATGAGCAGTTCTTC
-,-,12,TRBV18,TRBJ2-7,CASRSGPDEQYF,TGTGCCAGCAGGAGCGGTCCGGACGAGCAGTACTTC
TRBD1,once,16,TRBV2,TRBJ2-7,CASSQDRQGPIYEQYF,TGTGCCAGCAGTCAGGATAGACAGGGACCTATCTACGAGCAGTACTTC
-,once,15,TRBV6-5,TRBJ1-6,CASKSLGGLGSPLHF,TGTGCCAGCAAATCATTGGGAGGTCTCGGGTCACCCCTCCACTTT
TRBD1,-,16,TRBV11-2,TRBJ2-2,CASSRPRQGITGELFF,TGTGCCAGCAGCCGACCGCGACAGGGAATCACCGGGGAGCTGTTTTTT
-,-,16,TRBV19,TRBJ2-2,CASSIQGLPNTGELFF,TGTGCCAGTAGTATACAGGGGCTTCCGAACACCGGGGAGCTGTTTTTT
-,-,14,TRBV7-2,TRBJ2-7,CASSFKDGDYEQYF,TGTGCCAGCAGCTTTAAAGACGGGGACTACGAGCAGTACTTC
-,once,13,TRBV30,TRBJ1-1,CAWSGQTNTEAFF,TGTGCCTGGAGTGGACAGACCAACACTGAAGCTTTCTTT
TRBD1,-,15,TRBV7-2,TRBJ2-5,CASSLAGQGQETQYF,TGTGCCAGCAGCTTAGCTGGACAGGGACAAGAGACCCAGTACTTC
TRBD2,-,16,TRBV5-1,TRBJ2-1,CASSFLSSGRVDEQFF,TGCGCCAGCAGCTTTCTTTCTAGCGGGAGAGTCGATGAGCAGTTCTTC
-,few,14,TRBV19,TRBJ1-2,CASSPPGRNYGYTF,TGTGCCAGTAGTCCGCCGGGTCGGAACTATGGCTACACCTTC
-,-,17,TRBV12-5,TRBJ2-1,CASGPIRTSRSYNEQFF,TGTGCTAGTGGTCCTATTAGGACTTCTCGCTCCTACAATGAGCAGTTCTTC
-,-,12,TRBV2,TRBJ2-1,CASREGYSWQFF,TGTGCCAGCAGGGAGGGATATTCTTGGCAGTTCTTC
-,-,14,TRBV18,TRBJ1-2,CASSPEGFTNGYTF,TGTGCCAGCTCACCAGAGGGCTTCACCAATGGCTACACCTTC
TRBD2,-,16,TRBV11-2,TRBJ2-3,CASSLDPSGGLDTQYF,TGTGCCAGCAGCTTAGATCCTAGCGGGGGTTTGGATACGCAGTATTTT
-,-,14,TRBV7-9,TRBJ2-2,CASSPNGDTGELFF,TGTGCCAGCAGCCCAAACGGGGATACCGGGGAGCTGTTTTTT
-,once,15,TRBV7-4,TRBJ1-4,CASSSPCEQEEKLFF,TGTGCCAGCAGCTCCCCCTGCGAGCAGGAAGAAAAACTGTTTTTT
-,-,13,TRBV18,TRBJ1-5,CASCEGLNQPQHF,TGTGCCAGCTGCGAGGGATTGAATCAGCCCCAGCATTTT
TRBD2,-,14,TRBV30,TRBJ2-3,CALAGTSDTDTQYF,TGTGCCTTAGCCGGGACTAGCGACACAGATACGCAGTATTTT
TRBD1,-,18,TRBV23-1,TRBJ2-7,CASDPTRKRPDRDHEQYF,TGCGCCAGCGATCCCACTCGAAAAAGGCCGGACAGGGACCACGAGCAGTACTTC
TRBD1,-,15,TRBV5-8,TRBJ2-7,CASSLRDRATYEQYF,TGTGCCAGCAGCTTGCGGGACAGGGCCACCTACGAGCAGTACTTC
-,-,13,TRBV5-1,TRBJ1-1,CASSLGQGEGAFF,TGCGCCAGCAGCTTGGGCCAGGGCGAAGGCGCTTTCTTT
-,-,18,TRBV5-4,TRBJ1-3,CASSLIFIQGRAENTIYF,TGTGCCAGCAGCTTGATTTTTATCCAGGGAAGGGCGGAAAACACCATATATTTT
-,-,11,TRBV30,TRBJ1-1,CAWSVSKRAFF,TGTGCCTGGAGTGTTTCTAAGAGAGCTTTCTTT
TRBD1,-,14,TRBV7-9,TRBJ2-7,CASSLGQGVGEQYF,TGTGCCAGCAGCTTGGGCCAGGGGGTTGGTGAGCAGTACTTC
-,-,13,TRBV6-6,TRBJ1-1,CASVFSMNTEAFF,TGTGCCAGCGTGTTTTCCATGAACACTGAAGCTTTCTTT
-,-,13,TRBV6-4,TRBJ2-3,CASSDQTADTQYF,TGTGCCAGCAGTGACCAGACAGCAGATACGCAGTATTTT
-,-,13,TRBV5-8,TRBJ2-1,CASSSGTYNEQFF,TGTGCCAGCAGCTCGGGGACCTACAATGAGCAGTTCTTC
TRBD1,-,15,TRBV19,TRBJ2-3,CASSTVGQSADTQYF,TGTGCCAGTAGTACGGTGGGACAGTCGGCAGATACGCAGTATTTT
-,-,16,TRBV7-9,TRBJ1-4,CASSPFPGGSNEKLFF,TGTGCCAGCAGCCCCTTTCCGGGGGGGTCTAATGAAAAACTGTTTTTT
-,-,15,TRBV7-2,TRBJ1-4,CASTARGTTNEKLFF,TGTGCCAGCACCGCTCGGGGGACAACTAATGAAAAACTGTTTTTT
-,-,13,TRBV6-1,TRBJ1-2,CASKDRFLYGYTF,TGTGCCAGCAAAGATAGATTTCTCTATGGCTACACCTTC
TRBD1,-,13,TRBV18,TRBJ1-2,CASSLSQGYGYTF,TGTGCCAGCTCACTATCACAGGGGTATGGCTACACCTTC
TRBD2,-,19,TRBV27,TRBJ2-1,CASSLSLVGGGRGYNEQFF,TGTGCCAGCAGTTTATCGCTGGTAGGGGGCGGGAGGGGTTACAATGAGCAGTTCTTC